The source of this T cell receptor (beta chain) is a study of blood T cells in healthy people across ages. The sample holds a few counts of this clonotype. A second PCR, run for roughly 7 to 11 cycles, used a sample-barcoded 5' primer plus a J-beta primer mix. MiXCR was run by TCRdb on the 5' RACE reads, yielding one entry per CDR3 protein. The sample gives about 1.8 million distinct CDR3 sequences, around 50% of which show up once; over 2% is in the top ten. In germline, CDR1 is WNHNN, CDR2 SYGVQD (reference sequence). The CDR3 sequence is 14 residues long. With 4 bases clipped from V and 9 bases from J, the junction kept 10 bases outside the gene matches.

This sequence joins TRBV10-1 and TRBJ2-3, with 7 bases identical to TRBD1. Material for sequencing was blood. The clonotype was recovered from a middle-aged woman in good health. This CDR3 is CASSALRDSRTQYF. CDR3 nucleotide sequence: TGCGCCAGCAGTGCGCTCCGGGACAGCAGAACGCAGTATTTT.